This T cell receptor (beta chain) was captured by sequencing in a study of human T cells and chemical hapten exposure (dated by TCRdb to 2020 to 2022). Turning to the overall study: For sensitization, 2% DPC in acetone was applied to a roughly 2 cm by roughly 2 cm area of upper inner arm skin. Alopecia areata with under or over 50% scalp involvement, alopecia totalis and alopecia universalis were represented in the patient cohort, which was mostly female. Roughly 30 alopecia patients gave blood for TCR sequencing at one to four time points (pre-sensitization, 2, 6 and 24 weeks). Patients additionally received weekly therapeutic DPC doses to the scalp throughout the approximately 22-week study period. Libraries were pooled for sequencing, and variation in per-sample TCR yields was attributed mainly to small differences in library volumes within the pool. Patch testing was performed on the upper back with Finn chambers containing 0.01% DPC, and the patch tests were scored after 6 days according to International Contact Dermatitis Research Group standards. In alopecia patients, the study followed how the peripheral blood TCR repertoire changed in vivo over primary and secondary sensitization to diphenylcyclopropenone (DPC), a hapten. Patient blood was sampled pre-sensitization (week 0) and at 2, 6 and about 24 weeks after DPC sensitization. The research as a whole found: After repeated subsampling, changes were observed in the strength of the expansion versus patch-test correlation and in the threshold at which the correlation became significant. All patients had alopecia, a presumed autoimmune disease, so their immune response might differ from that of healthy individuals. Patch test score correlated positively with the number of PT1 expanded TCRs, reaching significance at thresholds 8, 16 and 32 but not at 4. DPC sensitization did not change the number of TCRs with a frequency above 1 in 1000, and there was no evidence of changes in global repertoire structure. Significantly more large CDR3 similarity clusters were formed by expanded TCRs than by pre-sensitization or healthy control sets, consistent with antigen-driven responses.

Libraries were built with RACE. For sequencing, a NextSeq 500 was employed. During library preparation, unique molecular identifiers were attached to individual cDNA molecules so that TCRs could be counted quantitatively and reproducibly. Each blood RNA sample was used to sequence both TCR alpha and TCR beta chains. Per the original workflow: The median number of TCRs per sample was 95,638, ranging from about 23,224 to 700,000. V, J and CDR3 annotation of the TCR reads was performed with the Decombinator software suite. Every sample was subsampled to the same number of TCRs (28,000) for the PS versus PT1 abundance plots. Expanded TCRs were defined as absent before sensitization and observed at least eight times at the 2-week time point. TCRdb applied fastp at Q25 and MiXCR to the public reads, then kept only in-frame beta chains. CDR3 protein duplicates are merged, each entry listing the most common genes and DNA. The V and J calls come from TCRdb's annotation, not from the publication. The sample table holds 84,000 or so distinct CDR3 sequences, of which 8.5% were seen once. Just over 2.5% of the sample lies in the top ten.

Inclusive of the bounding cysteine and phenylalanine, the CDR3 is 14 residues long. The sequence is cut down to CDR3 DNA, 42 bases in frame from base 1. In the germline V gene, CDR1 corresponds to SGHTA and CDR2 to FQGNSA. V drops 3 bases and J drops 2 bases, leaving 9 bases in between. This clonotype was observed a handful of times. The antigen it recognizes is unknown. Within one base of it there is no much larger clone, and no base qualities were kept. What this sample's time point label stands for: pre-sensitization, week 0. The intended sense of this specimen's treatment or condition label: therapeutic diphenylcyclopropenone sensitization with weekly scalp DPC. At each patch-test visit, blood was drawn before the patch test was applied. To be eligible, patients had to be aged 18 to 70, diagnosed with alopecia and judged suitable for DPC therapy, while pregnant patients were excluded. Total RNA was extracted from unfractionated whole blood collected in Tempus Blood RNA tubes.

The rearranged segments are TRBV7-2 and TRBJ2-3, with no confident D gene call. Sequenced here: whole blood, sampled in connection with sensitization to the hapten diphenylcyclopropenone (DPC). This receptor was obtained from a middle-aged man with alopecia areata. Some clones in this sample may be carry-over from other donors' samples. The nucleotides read TGTGCCAGCAGCTTTATTCGATCCACAGATACGCAGTATTTT. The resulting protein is CASSFIRSTDTQYF.